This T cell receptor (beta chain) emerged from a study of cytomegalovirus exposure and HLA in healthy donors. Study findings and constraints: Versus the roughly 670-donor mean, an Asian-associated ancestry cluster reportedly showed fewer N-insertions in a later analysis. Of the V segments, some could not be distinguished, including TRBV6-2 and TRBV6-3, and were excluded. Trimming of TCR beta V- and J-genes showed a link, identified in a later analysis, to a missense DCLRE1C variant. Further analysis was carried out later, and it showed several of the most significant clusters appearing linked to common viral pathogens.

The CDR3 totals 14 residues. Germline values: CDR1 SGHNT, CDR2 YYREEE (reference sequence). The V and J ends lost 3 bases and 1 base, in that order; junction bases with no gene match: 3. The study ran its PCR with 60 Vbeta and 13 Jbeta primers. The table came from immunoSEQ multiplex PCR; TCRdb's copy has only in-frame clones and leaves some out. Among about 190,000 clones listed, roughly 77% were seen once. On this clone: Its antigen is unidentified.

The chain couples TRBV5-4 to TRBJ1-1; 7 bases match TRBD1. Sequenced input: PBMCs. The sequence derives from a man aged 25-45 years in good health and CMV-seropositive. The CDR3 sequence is CASSWTGRNTEAFF. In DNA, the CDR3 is TGTGCCAGCAGCTGGACAGGACGGAACACTGAAGCTTTCTTT.